These T cell receptor beta chains were read from a single sample in a study of persistence of HIV-infected CD4 T cells. Sequencing was performed with immunoSEQ multiplex PCR; in TCRdb, only in-frame clones are kept and a portion is missing. Of 25,000 to 35,000 clones listed, around 70% are singletons. These receptors' antigens are unknown. This specimen consisted of CD4+ T cells sorted from PBMCs after roughly 18-hour stimulation, obtained from a patient who received antiretroviral therapy. Receptors originate from an adult man with HIV who was CMV-seropositive. The CDR3 runs from the conserved cysteine through the conserved F or W. D genes are given only for firm matches. Some rows have no size entry. The others give once, few or many, or a class for an expanded clone.

J gene: TRBJ1-5
V gene: TRBV6-5
clone size: few
D gene: -
CDR3 DNA: TGTGCCAGCAGGGGGATAACCGGGCAGCCCCAGCATTTT
CDR3 protein: CASRGITGQPQHF

J gene: TRBJ1-4
V gene: TRBV15
clone size: -
D gene: -
CDR3 DNA: TGTGCCACCAGCAGAGATCTGGGAAACGAAAAACTGTTTTTT
CDR3 protein: CATSRDLGNEKLFF

J gene: TRBJ2-7
V gene: TRBV4-1
clone size: -
D gene: TRBD1
CDR3 DNA: TGCGCCAGCAGCCAAGCCGAGACAGGGAGCTACGAGCAGTACTTC
CDR3 protein: CASSQAETGSYEQYF

J gene: TRBJ1-1
V gene: TRBV4-2
clone size: -
D gene: -
CDR3 DNA: TGTGCCAGCAGCCAAAACACTGAAGCTTTCTTT
CDR3 protein: CASSQNTEAFF

J gene: TRBJ1-1
V gene: TRBV19
clone size: -
D gene: -
CDR3 DNA: TGTGCCAGTAAGGGGCAGGGTGAAGCTTTCTTT
CDR3 protein: CASKGQGEAFF

J gene: TRBJ2-3
V gene: TRBV29-1
clone size: medium-sized
D gene: -
CDR3 DNA: TGCAGCGTGGCCCACCGGCAGGGTGGAGATACGCAGTATTTT
CDR3 protein: CSVAHRQGGDTQYF

J gene: TRBJ1-2
V gene: TRBV2
clone size: -
D gene: -
CDR3 DNA: TGTGCCAGCAGTGATCTCTCGTCTAGGGGCTACACCTTC
CDR3 protein: CASSDLSSRGYTF

J gene: TRBJ1-5
V gene: TRBV7-6
clone size: -
D gene: TRBD1
CDR3 DNA: TGTGCCAGCAGCTTAGGGGGACAGGGGGAACTTCCCCAGCATTTT
CDR3 protein: CASSLGGQGELPQHF

J gene: TRBJ2-2
V gene: TRBV19
clone size: -
D gene: TRBD2
CDR3 DNA: TGTGCCAGTAGATGGACTAGCGGGGGTTACACCGGGGAGCTGTTTTTT
CDR3 protein: CASRWTSGGYTGELFF

J gene: TRBJ1-6
V gene: TRBV7-9
clone size: -
D gene: TRBD1
CDR3 DNA: TGTGCCAGCAGCTCCCTAGGGACAGCGAATTCACCCCTCCACTTT
CDR3 protein: CASSSLGTANSPLHF

J gene: TRBJ1-1
V gene: TRBV6-6
clone size: few
D gene: -
CDR3 DNA: TGTGCCAGCAGTTATGAGGACTACACTGAAGCTTTCTTT
CDR3 protein: CASSYEDYTEAFF

J gene: TRBJ2-7
V gene: TRBV5-1
clone size: few
D gene: -
CDR3 DNA: TGCGCCAGCAGCCCCGCCATTAATAGACAGTTATTGGACGAGCAGTACTTC
CDR3 protein: CASSPAINRQLLDEQYF

J gene: TRBJ1-5
V gene: TRBV9
clone size: -
D gene: -
CDR3 DNA: TGTGCCAGCAGCCCAGATCTCCATGGGGCCCAGCATTTT
CDR3 protein: CASSPDLHGAQHF

J gene: TRBJ1-1
V gene: TRBV5-1
clone size: once
D gene: TRBD1
CDR3 DNA: TGCGCCAGCAGCCTACTTCCCGGGACAGCGAACACTGAAGCTTTCTTT
CDR3 protein: CASSLLPGTANTEAFF

J gene: TRBJ1-6
V gene: TRBV6-1
clone size: -
D gene: -
CDR3 DNA: TGTGCCAGCAGTGAATATCGGGATTCACCCCCCCACTTT
CDR3 protein: CASSEYRDSPPHF

J gene: TRBJ1-1
V gene: TRBV18
clone size: few
D gene: -
CDR3 DNA: TGTGCCAGCTCACCAAGCGGGAACACTGAAGCTTTCTTT
CDR3 protein: CASSPSGNTEAFF

J gene: TRBJ1-2
V gene: TRBV28
clone size: -
D gene: -
CDR3 DNA: TGTGCCAGCAGAGGCCATGGGGATAGCTATGGCTACACCTTC
CDR3 protein: CASRGHGDSYGYTF

J gene: TRBJ2-3
V gene: TRBV19
clone size: -
D gene: TRBD2
CDR3 DNA: TGTGCCAGTAGTGTGGGACTAGATACAGATACGCAGTATTTT
CDR3 protein: CASSVGLDTDTQYF

J gene: TRBJ1-6
V gene: TRBV19
clone size: -
D gene: -
CDR3 DNA: TGTGCCAGTAGTATCAAGGGGATTGGGCCGAACAATTCACCCCTCCACTTT
CDR3 protein: CASSIKGIGPNNSPLHF

J gene: TRBJ2-5
V gene: TRBV4-1
clone size: -
D gene: TRBD2
CDR3 DNA: TGCGCCAGCAGCCAAGACCCGGGAGGGGTCAGGGGAGAGACCCAGTACTTC
CDR3 protein: CASSQDPGGVRGETQYF

J gene: TRBJ1-1
V gene: TRBV6-6
clone size: few
D gene: TRBD1
CDR3 DNA: TGTGCCAGCAGTCAGTCGGGGGGCCGGGACAGGGCGAAAGTAGCTTTCTTT
CDR3 protein: CASSQSGGRDRAKVAFF

J gene: TRBJ2-3
V gene: TRBV7-9
clone size: -
D gene: TRBD2
CDR3 DNA: TGTGCCAGCAGCCTAGCGGGGGGAAGCACAGATACGCAGTATTTT
CDR3 protein: CASSLAGGSTDTQYF

J gene: TRBJ1-5
V gene: TRBV6-5
clone size: -
D gene: -
CDR3 DNA: TGTGCCAGCAGATATGACGGCAATCAGCCCCAGCATTTT
CDR3 protein: CASRYDGNQPQHF

J gene: TRBJ2-7
V gene: TRBV4-2
clone size: -
D gene: TRBD2
CDR3 DNA: TGTGCCAGCAGCCAAAGGGCGGTCGGGGGGGGTTCCTACGAGCAGTACTTC
CDR3 protein: CASSQRAVGGGSYEQYF